The subject of this entry is one T cell receptor (beta chain). Its target is unknown. MiXCR, applied by TCRdb to the reads, yields one record per CDR3 protein. The table lists 300,000 to 400,000 distinct CDR3 sequences, under 35% of them singletons. The data stem from a study of T cell repertoires in cytomegalovirus infection. Study overall: TCR beta signatures that were public indicated CMV infection and matching HLA type.

Trimming stripped 3 bases from V and 2 bases from J, with 13 bases between. The CDR3 is made up of 16 amino acids. The germline CDR1 and CDR2 sequences are MNHNY and SVGAGI (reference sequence). The TCR was taken from a human donor in good health (CMV status not recorded). Some clones in this sample may be carry-over from other donors' samples. Specimen: cultured PBMCs, collected from culture after CMV antigen stimulation. V usage is TRBV6-6 and J usage is TRBJ2-2, with TRBD1 as a possible D gene (6 bases). The DNA for the CDR3 is TGTGCCAGCAGTTATACGAGGACAGACAACACCGGGGAGCTGTTTTTT. Translating it yields CASSYTRTDNTGELFF.